This T cell receptor beta chain was recorded in a study of blood T cells in healthy people across ages. A sample-barcoded 5' primer and a J-beta primer mix were used in a second PCR of roughly 6 to 11 cycles. Each of the samples gave a minimum of 2.5 million paired-end reads that contained CDR3. TCRdb re-analysed the 5' RACE reads in MiXCR, keeping a single row per CDR3 protein. In the table there are 550,000 to 750,000 distinct CDR3 sequences, roughly 20% of which are singletons. About this clonotype: As yet, its antigen is unknown.

Whenever a sample was processed, at least 6 million PBMCs were isolated. The CDR3 consists of 12 residues. V lost 2 bases to trimming and J lost 7 bases, with 6 bases between them. Germline V gene data show CDR1 as SGHVS and CDR2 as FQNEAQ. The study's findings and limits: PBMCs went unsorted, and a conclusive naive versus antigen-experienced comparison was therefore prevented.

The origin of this receptor is a man aged 65-85 years in good health. This chain uses TRBV7-8 with TRBJ2-1, with D hard to call. What was sequenced was blood. The CDR3 loop is CASSLTVNEQFF. CDR3 sequence (DNA): TGTGCCAGCAGCTTAACGGTGAATGAGCAGTTCTTC.